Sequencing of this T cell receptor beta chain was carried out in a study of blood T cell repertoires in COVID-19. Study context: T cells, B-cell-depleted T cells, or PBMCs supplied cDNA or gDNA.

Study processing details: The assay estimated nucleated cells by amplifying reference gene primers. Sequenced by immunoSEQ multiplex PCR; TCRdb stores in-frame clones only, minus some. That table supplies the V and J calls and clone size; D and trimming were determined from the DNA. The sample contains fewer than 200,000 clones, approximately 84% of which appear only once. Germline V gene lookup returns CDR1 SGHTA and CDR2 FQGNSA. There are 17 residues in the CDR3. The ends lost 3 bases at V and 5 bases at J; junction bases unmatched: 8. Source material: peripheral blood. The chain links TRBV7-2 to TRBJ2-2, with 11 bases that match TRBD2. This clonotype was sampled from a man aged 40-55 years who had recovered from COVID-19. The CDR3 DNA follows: TGTGCCAGCAGCTTCGTGAGACTAGCGGGGCATACCGGGGAGCTGTTTTTT. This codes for CASSFVRLAGHTGELFF.